One and the same sample provided the 8 T cell receptor beta chains below, sequenced in a study of blood T cell repertoires in COVID-19. Generated by immunoSEQ multiplex PCR, the TCRdb table keeps only in-frame clones and is missing some. The data show just over 650,000 clones, approximately 90% seen once. The sequencing sample was made of peripheral blood. The receptors were gathered from a woman aged 18 to 35 with acute or convalescent COVID-19.

This chain uses TRBV27 with TRBJ1-2; 8 positions match TRBD1. Germline assignment: CDR1 MNHEY and CDR2 SMNVEV (reference sequence). Losses at the gene ends were 8 bases for V and 5 bases for J; bases not matched to a gene: 10. The CDR3 loop spans 14 amino acids. The CDR3 is CASGRDRLSYGYTF. CDR3 sequence (DNA): TGTGCCAGCGGCCGGGACAGGTTATCGTATGGCTACACCTTC.

The chain links TRBV7-2 to TRBJ1-6, with a weak D call TRBD1 (5 bases). The V and J ends lost 3 bases and 0 bases respectively, with 15 bases between them. This CDR3 has 18 amino acids. Germline CDR1 SGHTA, CDR2 FQGNSA. CDR3 in amino acids: CASSFSGPGGSYNSPLHF. The CDR3 DNA sequence: TGTGCCAGCAGCTTCTCCGGCCCGGGGGGCTCCTATAATTCACCCCTCCACTTT.

A word on this clone: Other DNA sequences from this sample encode an identical CDR3 as well. The V call is TRBV19, the J call TRBJ1-1; D is uncertain. This CDR3 has 16 residues. V lost 1 base to trimming and J lost 0 bases, with 12 bases between them. In germline, CDR1 is LNHDA, CDR2 SQIVND (reference sequence). CDR3 DNA: TGTGCCAGTAGTATAGGTCGGGGATTAATGAACACTGAAGCTTTCTTT. Amino acid sequence: CASSIGRGLMNTEAFF.

V gene TRBV3-1 (or the pseudogene TRBV3-2) combines with J gene TRBJ2-3; D is unresolved. Germline loops: CDR1 LGHDT, CDR2 YNNKEL (reference sequence). V was cut by 4 bases and J by 7 bases, with 12 bases left in between. This CDR3 is 13 amino acids long. The CDR3 DNA reads TGTGCCAGCAGCCCACCCCGGAGTTATACGCAGTATTTT. Protein: CASSPPRSYTQYF.

Only one count was recorded for this clone. The chain links TRBV7-3 to TRBJ1-1; a weak D match, TRBD1 (5 bases). Germline V gene sequence: CDR1 SGHTA, CDR2 FQGTGA. Between the trimmed V and J ends, which lost 2 bases and 1 base, there was a span of 17 bases. This CDR3 has 17 residues. CDR3 in amino acids: CASSLSPQGAPNTEAFF. CDR3 DNA: TGTGCCAGCAGCTTATCACCCCAAGGGGCCCCGAACACTGAAGCTTTCTTT.

This clone came up a few times. The chain couples TRBV12-3 or TRBV12-4 to TRBJ2-2; 7 positions agree with TRBD2. The CDR3 consists of 13 residues. The V and J ends lost 6 bases and 6 bases, in that order; junction bases with no gene match: 4. The CDR3 loop reads CASRGGGSGELFF. The DNA for the CDR3 is TGTGCCAGCAGAGGCGGGGGTTCCGGGGAGCTGTTTTTT.

This clone was counted between two and nine times. V and J are TRBV6-5 and TRBJ2-7; D gene ambiguous. Germline CDR1 and CDR2: MNHEY and SVGAGI. There are 15 residues in the CDR3. V was clipped by 11 bases and J by 6 bases, with 26 bases between them. The CDR3 bases are TGTGCCTTAAGTATAACACCGGGTCCATCGCTCGAGCAGTACTTC. Translating gives CALSITPGPSLEQYF.

This clone was seen only a few times. The chain carries TRBV28 and TRBJ1-5; TRBD1 is a possible D gene (5 bases). The CDR3 contains 16 residues. CDR1 and CDR2 (germline): MDHEN, SYDVKM. Trimming took off 5 bases at V and 3 bases at J, with 17 bases between the two ends. In DNA form, the CDR3 reads TGTGCCAGCAGTCCAGCCTTGATAGGGGTCAATCAGCCCCAGCATTTT. Protein product: CASSPALIGVNQPQHF.